This record covers a single T cell receptor (beta chain). Data came from immunoSEQ multiplex PCR; TCRdb stores just in-frame clones and leaves some out. The data contain around 2.1 million clones, approximately 94% of them singletons. This sample is part of a study of shared clonotypes between healthy human individuals. This CDR3 has 13 amino acids. With V trimmed by 7 bases and J by 4 bases, 6 bases remained unmatched. Looked up from germline, CDR1 is SQVTM and CDR2 is ANQGSEA. The sample was naive CD4+ T cells sorted from blood. The subset was: CD45RA+ positively selected. The chain employs TRBV29-1 and TRBJ2-2; 7 bases agree with TRBD1. This TCR was sampled from a man aged 18-30 years in good health. CDR3 sequence: CSARTGTTGELFF. The CDR3 nucleotides are TGCAGCGCCCGGACAGGAACCACCGGGGAGCTGTTTTTT.